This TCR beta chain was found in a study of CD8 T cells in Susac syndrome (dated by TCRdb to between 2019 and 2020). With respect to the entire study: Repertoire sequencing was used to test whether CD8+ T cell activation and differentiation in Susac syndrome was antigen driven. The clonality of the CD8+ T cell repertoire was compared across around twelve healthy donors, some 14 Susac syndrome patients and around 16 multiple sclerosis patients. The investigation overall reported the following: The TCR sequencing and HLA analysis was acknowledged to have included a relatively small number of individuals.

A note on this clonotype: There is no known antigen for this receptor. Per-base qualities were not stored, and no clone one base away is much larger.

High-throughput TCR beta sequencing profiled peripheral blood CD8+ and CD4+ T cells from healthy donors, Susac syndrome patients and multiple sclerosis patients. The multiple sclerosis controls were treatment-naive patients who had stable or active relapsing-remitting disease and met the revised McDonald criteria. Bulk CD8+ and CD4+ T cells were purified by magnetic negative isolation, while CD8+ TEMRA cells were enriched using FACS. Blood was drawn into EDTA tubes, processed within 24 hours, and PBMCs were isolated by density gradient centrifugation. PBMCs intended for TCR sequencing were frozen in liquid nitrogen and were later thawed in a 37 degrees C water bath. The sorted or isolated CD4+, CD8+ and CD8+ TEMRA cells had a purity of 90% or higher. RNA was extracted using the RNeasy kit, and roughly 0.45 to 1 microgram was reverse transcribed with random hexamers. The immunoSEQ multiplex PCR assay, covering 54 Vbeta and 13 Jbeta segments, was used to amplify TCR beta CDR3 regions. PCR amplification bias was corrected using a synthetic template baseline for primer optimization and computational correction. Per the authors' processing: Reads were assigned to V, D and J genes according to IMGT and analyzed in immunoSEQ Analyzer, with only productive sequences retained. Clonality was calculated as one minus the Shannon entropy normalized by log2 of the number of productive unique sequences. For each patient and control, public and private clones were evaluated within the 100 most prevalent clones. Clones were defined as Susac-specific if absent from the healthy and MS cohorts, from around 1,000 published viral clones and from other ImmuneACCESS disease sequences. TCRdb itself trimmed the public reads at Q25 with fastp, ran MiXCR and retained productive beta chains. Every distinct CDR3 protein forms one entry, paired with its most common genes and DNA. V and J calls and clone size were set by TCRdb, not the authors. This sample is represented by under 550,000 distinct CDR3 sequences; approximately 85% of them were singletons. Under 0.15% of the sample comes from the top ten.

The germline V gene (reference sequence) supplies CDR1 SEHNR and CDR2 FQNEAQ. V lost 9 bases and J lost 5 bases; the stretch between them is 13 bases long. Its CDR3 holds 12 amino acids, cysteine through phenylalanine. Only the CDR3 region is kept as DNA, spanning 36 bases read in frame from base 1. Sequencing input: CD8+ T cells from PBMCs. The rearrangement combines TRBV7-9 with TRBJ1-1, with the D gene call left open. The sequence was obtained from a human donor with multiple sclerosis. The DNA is TGTGCCAGGCCTCGCGGAGGTACTGAAGCTTTCTTT. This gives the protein CARPRGGTEAFF.